The 17 T cell receptor beta chains listed next were all sequenced from one sample in a study of response to subunit inactivated influenza vaccine. One entry per CDR3 protein, called by TCRdb with MiXCR from the RT-PCR reads. The data hold roughly 520,000 distinct CDR3 sequences, with roughly 23% observed a single time. The material was CD4+ T cells sorted from PBMCs, obtained roughly 5 days after vaccination. The origin of the receptors is a man aged 50-60 years who received an inactivated influenza vaccine.

This clonotype has just a few counts. This chain connects TRBV6-5 to TRBJ2-7; 7 nucleotides match TRBD1. The length of the CDR3 is 15 residues. The J segment lost 3 bases and the V segment lost 0 bases, leaving 5 bases of the junction unmatched. Germline loops: CDR1 MNHEY, CDR2 SVGAGI. The CDR3 loop is CASSYSGQYFYEQYF. CDR3 DNA sequence: TGTGCCAGCAGTTACTCGGGACAGTATTTCTACGAGCAGTACTTC.

V gene TRBV5-1 combines with J gene TRBJ2-3; no definite D call. The CDR3 extends over 15 amino acids. Germline V gene lookup returns CDR1 SGHRS and CDR2 YFSETQ. Trimming stripped 0 bases from V and 2 bases from J, with 10 bases between. The CDR3 reads CASSLVQVNTDTQYF. The CDR3 nucleotides are TGCGCCAGCAGCTTGGTCCAGGTCAACACAGATACGCAGTATTTT. Using reference TRBV5-1 and TRBJ2-3 for the parts outside the CDR3, the full variable domain is KAGVTQTPRYLIKTRGQQVTLSCSPISGHRSVSWYQQTPGQGLQFLFEYFSETQRNKGNFPGRFSGRQFSNSRSEMNVSTLELGDSALYLCASSLVQVNTDTQYFGPGTRLTVL.

This clonotype was seen a handful of times. The J gene is TRBJ2-1, the V gene TRBV7-2, with TRBD1 identical over 8 bases. V lost 1 base and J lost 5; bases outside the gene matches: 4. In germline, CDR1 is SGHTA, CDR2 FQGNSA. The CDR3 is 15 amino acids. The CDR3 sequence is CASSLGQGNHNEQFF. CDR3 nucleotides: TGTGCCAGCAGCTTAGGACAGGGGAACCACAATGAGCAGTTCTTC.

This clonotype came up many times. V is TRBV25-1 and J is TRBJ2-7; D is possibly TRBD1 (6 bases). V was cut by 9 bases and J by 2 bases, with 20 bases left in between. This CDR3 comprises 15 residues. CDR1 is MGHDK and CDR2 is SYGVNS in the germline V gene. The CDR3 DNA sequence: TGTGCCAGTCGCGCTACCGACAGGTTTACCTACGAGCAGTACTTC. This sequence encodes CASRATDRFTYEQYF.

A few counts support this clonotype. The rearrangement joins TRBV4-2 to TRBJ2-3; 16 bases line up with TRBD2. Germline values: CDR1 LGHNA, CDR2 YNFKEQ. CDR3 length: 19 amino acids. V shed 4 bases and J 0 bases; nucleotides not matched to a gene: 7. For the CDR3, the DNA is TGTGCCAGCAGCCGAGGGACTAGCGGGGGGGCCGGTAGCACAGATACGCAGTATTTT. Protein sequence: CASSRGTSGGAGSTDTQYF.

This clonotype turned up a few times. The J gene is TRBJ1-5, the V gene TRBV2; the D is unclear. Per the germline V gene, CDR1 is SNHLY and CDR2 is FYNNEI. This CDR3 has 14 amino acids. Trimming shortened V by 5 bases and J by 1 base, and 9 bases separated the two germline ends. CDR3 sequence reads: CASSQQDSNQPQHF. The DNA of the CDR3 is TGTGCCAGCAGTCAGCAGGACAGCAATCAGCCCCAGCATTTT.

The chain recombines TRBV4-3 with TRBJ2-3; 10 positions agree with TRBD2. Germline V CDR1 and CDR2: LGHNA, YSLEER. Trimming took 4 bases from V and 8 from J; bases not matched to a gene: 9. CDR3 length: 15 amino acids. The CDR3 protein is CASSRGLAEMVTQYF. In DNA form, the CDR3 reads TGCGCCAGCAGCCGAGGACTAGCGGAAATGGTTACGCAGTATTTT.

The rearrangement links TRBV5-1 to TRBJ2-3; 11 nucleotides agree with TRBD2. Germline loops: CDR1 SGHRS, CDR2 YFSETQ. This CDR3 region has 16 residues. Unmatched junction bases numbered 6, after V lost 3 bases and J lost 3 bases. For the CDR3, the DNA is TGCGCCAGCAGCTCTCTGACTAGCGGGGAAACAGATACGCAGTATTTT. This translates into CASSSLTSGETDTQYF.

The chain recombines TRBV11-3 with TRBJ2-1; unclear D gene. CDR1 and CDR2 (germline): SGHNT, YENEEA. V lost 8 bases and J lost 7, with 15 bases in between. This CDR3 comprises 13 residues. The CDR3 DNA follows: TGTGCCAGCTCCATAACCGTCCGGAATGAGCAGTTCTTC. It codes for CASSITVRNEQFF.

The V gene is TRBV7-2, the J gene TRBJ2-7; D gene ambiguous. The CDR3 is made up of 12 amino acids. Trimming cost V 4 bases and J 7 bases, with 11 bases left between them. The germline V gene has CDR1 SGHTA and CDR2 FQGNSA. CDR3 loop: CASSSQSGEQYF. The CDR3 DNA reads TGTGCCAGCAGCTCGCAGTCTGGTGAGCAGTACTTC.

This sequence joins TRBV30 and TRBJ1-3; TRBD1 matches at 8 bases. The CDR3 is made up of 14 amino acids. In germline, CDR1 is GTSNPN, CDR2 SVGIG (reference sequence). The V and J ends lost 8 bases and 0 bases, in that order; junction bases with no gene match: 6. The CDR3 DNA sequence: TGTGCCGTGGACAGGGCTGTCTCTGGAAACACCATATATTTT. Translation gives CAVDRAVSGNTIYF.

There are a few counts of this clonotype. The chain couples TRBV6-2 or TRBV6-3 to TRBJ2-5; D is undetermined. This CDR3 is built from 18 residues. The V end lost 2 bases, the J end lost 7 bases, and 26 bases lay between the germline ends. Looked up from germline, CDR1 is MNHEY and CDR2 is SVGEGT. The CDR3 region has the DNA TGTGCCAGCAGTTACAGCTTGCTTGGCGACGGTCGACGAGTGACCCAGTACTTC. It yields the protein CASSYSLLGDGRRVTQYF.

The CDR3 protein is CASSVTSVGLPYNEQFF. For the CDR3, the DNA is TGTGCCAGCAGCGTCACTAGCGTGGGCCTTCCTTACAATGAGCAGTTCTTC. The rearrangement uses TRBV9 and TRBJ2-1; 7 bases map to TRBD2. This CDR3 is 17 amino acids long. Per the germline V gene, CDR1 is SGDLS and CDR2 is YYNGEE. V was clipped by 2 bases and J by 4 bases; unmatched bases: 12.

The chain recombines TRBV7-2 with TRBJ2-1, with D possibly called TRBD1 or TRBD2 (6 bases each). The CDR3 is made up of 15 amino acids. Trimming removed 5 bases from V and 9 bases from J, with 20 bases in between. Germline V CDR1 and CDR2: SGHTA, FQGNSA. CDR3 in amino acids: CASSRGGLGLSEQFF. In DNA form, the CDR3 reads TGTGCCAGCAGCAGAGGGGGACTCGGGCTCAGTGAGCAGTTCTTC.

This chain connects TRBV7-9 to TRBJ2-5; no reliable D call. Trimming took off 1 base at V and 2 bases at J, with 5 bases between the two ends. The CDR3 covers 13 residues. CDR1 and CDR2 from the germline V gene are SEHNR and FQNEAQ (reference sequence). CDR3 sequence (DNA): TGTGCCAGCAGCTTAGAACAACAAGAGACCCAGTACTTC. Its protein product is CASSLEQQETQYF.

The chain joins TRBV10-1 to TRBJ2-2; tentatively, D is TRBD2 (7 bases). Germline loops: CDR1 WNHNN, CDR2 SYGVQD (reference sequence). V was clipped by 0 bases and J by 1 base, with 12 bases between them. The CDR3 has 17 amino acids. The CDR3 nucleotides read TGCGCCAGCAGTGAGTCGTTCGGGGGGCTGAACACCGGGGAGCTGTTTTTT. Amino acids: CASSESFGGLNTGELFF.

The J gene is TRBJ2-7, the V gene TRBV5-5; D is unresolved. Trimming cost V 2 bases and J 6 bases, with 15 bases left between them. The CDR3 contains 14 residues. Germline V CDR1 and CDR2: SGHKS, YYEKEE (reference sequence). The CDR3 loop is CASSLVMTLSEQYF. The DNA for the CDR3 is TGTGCCAGCAGCTTAGTAATGACCCTTTCCGAGCAGTACTTC.